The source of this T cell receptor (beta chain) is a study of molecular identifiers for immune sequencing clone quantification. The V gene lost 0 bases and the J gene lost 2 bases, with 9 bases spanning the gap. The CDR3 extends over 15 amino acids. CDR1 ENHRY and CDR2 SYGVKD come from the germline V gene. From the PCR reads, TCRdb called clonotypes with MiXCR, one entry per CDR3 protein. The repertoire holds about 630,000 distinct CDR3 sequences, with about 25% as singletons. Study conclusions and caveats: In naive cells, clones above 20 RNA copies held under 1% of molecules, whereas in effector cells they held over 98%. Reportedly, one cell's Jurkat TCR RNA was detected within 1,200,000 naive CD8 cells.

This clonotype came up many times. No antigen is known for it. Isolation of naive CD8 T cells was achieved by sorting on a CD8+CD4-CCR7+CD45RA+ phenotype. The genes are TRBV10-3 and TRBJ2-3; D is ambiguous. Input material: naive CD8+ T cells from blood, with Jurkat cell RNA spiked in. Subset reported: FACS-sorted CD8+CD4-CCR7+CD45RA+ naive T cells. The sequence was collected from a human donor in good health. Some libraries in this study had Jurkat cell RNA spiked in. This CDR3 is CAISESGISTDTQYF. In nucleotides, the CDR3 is TGTGCCATCAGTGAGTCTGGCATATCCACAGATACGCAGTATTTT.